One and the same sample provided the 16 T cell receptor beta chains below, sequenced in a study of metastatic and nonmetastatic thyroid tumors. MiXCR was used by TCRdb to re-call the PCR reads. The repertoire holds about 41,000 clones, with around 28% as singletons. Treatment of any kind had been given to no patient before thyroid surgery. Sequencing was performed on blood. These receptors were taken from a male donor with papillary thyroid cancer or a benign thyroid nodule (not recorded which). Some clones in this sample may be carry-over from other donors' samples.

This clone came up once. The CDR3 DNA reads TGTGCCAGCAGTCTAGCGGGAGTTGGGGCCAACGTCCTGACTTTC. This encodes CASSLAGVGANVLTF. The chain recombines TRBV2 with TRBJ2-6; TRBD2 aligns across 10 bases. The V segment lost 5 bases and the J segment 3 bases; nucleotides outside the gene matches: 1. The CDR3 contains 15 residues. Looked up from germline, CDR1 is SNHLY and CDR2 is FYNNEI.

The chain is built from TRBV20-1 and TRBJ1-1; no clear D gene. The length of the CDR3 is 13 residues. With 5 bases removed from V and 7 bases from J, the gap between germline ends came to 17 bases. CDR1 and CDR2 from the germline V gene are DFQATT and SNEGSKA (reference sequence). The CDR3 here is CSASPRAALEAFF. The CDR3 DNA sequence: TGCAGTGCTTCCCCGCGAGCCGCACTTGAAGCTTTCTTT.

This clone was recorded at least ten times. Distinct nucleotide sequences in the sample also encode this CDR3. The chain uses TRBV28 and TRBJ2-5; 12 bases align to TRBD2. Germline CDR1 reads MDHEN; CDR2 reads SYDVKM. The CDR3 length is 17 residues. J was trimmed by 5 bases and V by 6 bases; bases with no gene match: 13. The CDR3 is CASREPGLAGGRETQYF. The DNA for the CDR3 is TGTGCCAGCAGGGAACCGGGGCTAGCGGGGGGGCGGGAGACCCAGTACTTC. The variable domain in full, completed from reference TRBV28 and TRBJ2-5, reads DVKVTQSSRYLVKRTGEKVFLECVQDMDHENMFWYRQDPGLGLRLIYFSYDVKMKEKGDIPEGYSVSREKKERFSLILESASTNQTSMYLCASREPGLAGGRETQYFGPGTRLLVL.

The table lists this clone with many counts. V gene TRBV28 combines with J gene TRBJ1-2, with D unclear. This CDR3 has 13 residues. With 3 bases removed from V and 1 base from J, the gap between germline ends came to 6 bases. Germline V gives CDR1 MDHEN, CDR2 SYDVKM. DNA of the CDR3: TGTGCCAGCAGTTTTGTCAATAACTATGGCTACACCTTC. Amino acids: CASSFVNNYGYTF.

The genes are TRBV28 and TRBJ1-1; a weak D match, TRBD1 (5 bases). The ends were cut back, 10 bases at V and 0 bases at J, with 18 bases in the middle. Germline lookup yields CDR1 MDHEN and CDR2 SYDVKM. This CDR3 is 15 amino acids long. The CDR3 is CANRISRPMNTEAFF. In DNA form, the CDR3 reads TGTGCCAACAGGATTAGCCGGCCCATGAACACTGAAGCTTTCTTT.

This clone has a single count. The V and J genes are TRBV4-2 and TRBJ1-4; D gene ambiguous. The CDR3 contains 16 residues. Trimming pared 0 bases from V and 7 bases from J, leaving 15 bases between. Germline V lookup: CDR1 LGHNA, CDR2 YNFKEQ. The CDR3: CASSQEGVVRGEKLFF. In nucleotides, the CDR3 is TGTGCCAGCAGCCAAGAGGGAGTGGTCAGAGGTGAAAAACTGTTTTTT.

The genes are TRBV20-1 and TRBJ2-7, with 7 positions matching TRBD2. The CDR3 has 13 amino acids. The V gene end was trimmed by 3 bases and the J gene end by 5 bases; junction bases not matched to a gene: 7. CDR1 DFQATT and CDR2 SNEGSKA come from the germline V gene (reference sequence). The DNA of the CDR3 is TGCAGTGCTAGCCCGGCGGGAGCGGACGAGCAGTACTTC. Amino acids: CSASPAGADEQYF.

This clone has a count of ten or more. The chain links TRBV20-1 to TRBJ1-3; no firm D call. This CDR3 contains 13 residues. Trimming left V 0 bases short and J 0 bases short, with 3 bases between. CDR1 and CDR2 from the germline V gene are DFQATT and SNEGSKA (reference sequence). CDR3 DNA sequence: TGCAGTGCTAGAGATCTCTCTGGAAACACCATATATTTT. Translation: CSARDLSGNTIYF.

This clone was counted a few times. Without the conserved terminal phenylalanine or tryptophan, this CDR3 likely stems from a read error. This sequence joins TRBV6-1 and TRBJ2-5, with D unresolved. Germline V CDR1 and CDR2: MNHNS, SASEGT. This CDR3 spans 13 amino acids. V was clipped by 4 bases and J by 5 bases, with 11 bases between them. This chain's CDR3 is CASSALNGETQYY. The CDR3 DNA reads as TGTGCCAGCAGTGCCCTCAATGGGGAGACCCAGTACTAC.

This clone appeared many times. The CDR3 protein is CASSQMTGQETQYF. The CDR3 nucleotides are TGTGCCAGCAGCCAAATGACAGGACAAGAGACCCAGTACTTC. The V call is TRBV13, the J call TRBJ2-5, with D possibly matching TRBD1 (6 bases). CDR3 length: 14 amino acids. From germline, CDR1 is PRHDT and CDR2 FYEKMQ (reference sequence). The V end lost 5 bases, the J end lost 2 bases, and 12 bases lay between the germline ends.

The CDR3 DNA is TGTGCCAGCAGTCGTAATTCACCCCTCCACTTT. Protein product: CASSRNSPLHF. This rearrangement joins TRBV28 to TRBJ1-6; D gene ambiguous. The V and J ends lost 5 bases and 6 bases respectively, with 2 bases between them. The germline V gene encodes CDR1 MDHEN and CDR2 SYDVKM. The CDR3 totals 11 residues.

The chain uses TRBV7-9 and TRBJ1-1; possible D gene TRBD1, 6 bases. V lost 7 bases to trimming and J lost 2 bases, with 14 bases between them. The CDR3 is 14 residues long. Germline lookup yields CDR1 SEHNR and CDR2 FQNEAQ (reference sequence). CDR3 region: CASMFTGTNTEAFF. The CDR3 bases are TGTGCCAGCATGTTCACAGGGACTAACACTGAAGCTTTCTTT.

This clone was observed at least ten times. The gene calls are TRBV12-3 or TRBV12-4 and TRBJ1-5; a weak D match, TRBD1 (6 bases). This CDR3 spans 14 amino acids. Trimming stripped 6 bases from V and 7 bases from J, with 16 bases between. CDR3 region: CASSSSGAWQPQHF. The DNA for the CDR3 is TGTGCCAGCAGCTCCTCAGGGGCTTGGCAGCCCCAGCATTTT.

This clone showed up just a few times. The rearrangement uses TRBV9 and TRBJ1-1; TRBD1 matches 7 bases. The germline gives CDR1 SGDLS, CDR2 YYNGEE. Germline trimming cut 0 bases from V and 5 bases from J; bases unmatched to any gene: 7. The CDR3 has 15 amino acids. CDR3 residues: CASSVADRVETEAFF. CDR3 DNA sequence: TGTGCCAGCAGCGTAGCTGACAGGGTGGAAACTGAAGCTTTCTTT.

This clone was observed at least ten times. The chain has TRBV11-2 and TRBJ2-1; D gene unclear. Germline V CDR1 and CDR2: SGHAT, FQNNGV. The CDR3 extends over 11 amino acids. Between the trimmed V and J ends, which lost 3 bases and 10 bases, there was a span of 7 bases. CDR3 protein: CASSLSLEQFF. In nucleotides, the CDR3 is TGTGCCAGCAGCTTGTCCCTAGAGCAGTTCTTC. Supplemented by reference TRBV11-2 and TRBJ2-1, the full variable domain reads EAGVAQSPRYKIIEKRQSVAFWCNPISGHATLYWYQQILGQGPKLLIQFQNNGVVDDSQLPKDRFSAERLKGVDSTLKIQPAKLEDSAVYLCASSLSLEQFFGPGTRLTVL.

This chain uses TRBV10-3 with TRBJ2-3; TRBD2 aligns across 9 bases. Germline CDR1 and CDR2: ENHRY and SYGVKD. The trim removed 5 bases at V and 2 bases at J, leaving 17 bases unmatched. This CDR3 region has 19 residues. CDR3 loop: CAISPVGLAHYLSTDTQYF. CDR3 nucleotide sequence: TGTGCCATCAGTCCCGTGGGACTAGCCCACTATTTGTCCACAGATACGCAGTATTTT.